The entry below describes one T cell receptor (beta chain). This sample stems from a study of blood T cell repertoires in COVID-19. This table comes from immunoSEQ multiplex PCR, and its TCRdb copy is limited to in-frame clones, with some not included. The sample lists roughly 170,000 clones; more than 70% were seen once. Recruits, aged about 18 to 100 years, lived in 24 US areas. The CDR3 has 19 amino acids. The clonotype was recovered from a woman aged 50 to 65 in a cohort exposed to, infected with or recovered from COVID-19 (not recorded which). The sample taken for sequencing was PBMCs or T cells enriched from blood (not recorded which). The chain combines TRBV21-1 with TRBJ1-4. TRBV21-1 constitutes a pseudogene. The CDR3 reads CASSKGAGQPPATNEKLFF. As DNA, the CDR3 is TGTGCCAGCAGCAAAGGTGCGGGGCAGCCCCCAGCAACTAATGAAAAACTGTTTTTT.